This TCR beta chain emerged from a study of blood T cell repertoires in COVID-19. Generated by immunoSEQ multiplex PCR, the TCRdb table keeps only in-frame clones and is missing some. The sample shows 300,000 to 350,000 clones, around nine tenths of them seen only once. This clone was picked up one time. The sample was PBMCs or T cells enriched from blood (not recorded which). The origin of this receptor is a young man who had recovered from COVID-19.

CDR3 sequence: CASSLGGQGASYEQYF. The CDR3 bases are TGTGCCAGCAGCTTAGGTGGGCAGGGGGCATCCTACGAGCAGTACTTC. This chain uses TRBV7-8 with TRBJ2-7, with 8 bases matching TRBD1. Germline CDR1 SGHVS, CDR2 FQNEAQ. The ends lost 1 base at V and 1 base at J; junction bases unmatched: 6. The CDR3 extends over 16 amino acids.